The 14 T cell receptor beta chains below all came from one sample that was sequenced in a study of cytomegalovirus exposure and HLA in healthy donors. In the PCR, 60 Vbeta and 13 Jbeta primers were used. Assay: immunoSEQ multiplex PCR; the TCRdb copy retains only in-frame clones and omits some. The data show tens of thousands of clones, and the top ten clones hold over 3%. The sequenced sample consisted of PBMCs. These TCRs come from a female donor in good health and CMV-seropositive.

In nucleotides, the CDR3 is TGTGCCAGCAGCGTAGTATCTGGCGGGCAAGCTGGGGCCAACGTCCTGACTTTC. The encoded protein is CASSVVSGGQAGANVLTF. This chain connects TRBV9 to TRBJ2-6, with D possibly TRBD2 on 5 matching bases. The germline V and J ends were trimmed by 0 bases and 2 bases, with 15 bases remaining between them. CDR1 is SGDLS and CDR2 is YYNGEE in the germline V gene. The CDR3 has 18 residues.

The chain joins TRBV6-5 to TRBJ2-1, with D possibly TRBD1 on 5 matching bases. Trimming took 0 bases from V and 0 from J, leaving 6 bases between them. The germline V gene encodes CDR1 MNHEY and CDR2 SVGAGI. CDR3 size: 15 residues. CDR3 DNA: TGTGCCAGCAGTTACTCTGACAGCTCCTACAATGAGCAGTTCTTC. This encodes CASSYSDSSYNEQFF.

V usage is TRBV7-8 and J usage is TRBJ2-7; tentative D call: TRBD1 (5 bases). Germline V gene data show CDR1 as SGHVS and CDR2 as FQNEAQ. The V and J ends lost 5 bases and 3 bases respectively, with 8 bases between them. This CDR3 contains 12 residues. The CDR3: CASSRQSYEQYF. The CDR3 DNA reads TGTGCCAGCAGCCGACAGAGCTACGAGCAGTACTTC.

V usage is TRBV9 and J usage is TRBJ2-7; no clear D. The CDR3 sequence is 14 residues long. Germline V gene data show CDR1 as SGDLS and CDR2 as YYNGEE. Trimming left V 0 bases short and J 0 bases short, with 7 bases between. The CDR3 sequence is CASSVAVNSYEQYF. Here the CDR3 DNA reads TGTGCCAGCAGCGTAGCAGTGAACTCCTACGAGCAGTACTTC.

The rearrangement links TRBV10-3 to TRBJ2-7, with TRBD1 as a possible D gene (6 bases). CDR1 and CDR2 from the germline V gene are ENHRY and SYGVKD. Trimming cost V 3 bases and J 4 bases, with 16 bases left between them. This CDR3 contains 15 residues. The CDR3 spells CAISDGDLQGYEQYF. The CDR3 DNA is TGTGCCATCAGTGATGGCGACCTACAGGGATACGAGCAGTACTTC.

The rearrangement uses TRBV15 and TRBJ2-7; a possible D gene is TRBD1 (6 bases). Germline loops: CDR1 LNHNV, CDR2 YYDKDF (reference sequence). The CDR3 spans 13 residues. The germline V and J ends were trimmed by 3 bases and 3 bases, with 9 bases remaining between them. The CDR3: CATSRNRDYEQYF. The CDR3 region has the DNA TGTGCCACCAGCAGGAACAGGGACTACGAGCAGTACTTC.

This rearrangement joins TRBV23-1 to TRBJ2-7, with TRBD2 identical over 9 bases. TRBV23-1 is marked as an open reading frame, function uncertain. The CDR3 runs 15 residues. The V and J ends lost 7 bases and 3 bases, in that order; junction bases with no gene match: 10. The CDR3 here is CASISVSGRVYEQYF. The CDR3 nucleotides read TGCGCCAGCATTTCCGTTAGCGGGAGAGTCTACGAGCAGTACTTC.

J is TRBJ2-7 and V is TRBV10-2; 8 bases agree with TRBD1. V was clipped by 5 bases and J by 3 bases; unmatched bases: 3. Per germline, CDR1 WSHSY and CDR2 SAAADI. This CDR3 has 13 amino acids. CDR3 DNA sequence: TGCGCCAGCAGTCGCACAGGGGGCTACGAGCAGTACTTC. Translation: CASSRTGGYEQYF.

CDR3 sequence: CASSLGRGRVGEQYF. The CDR3 DNA reads TGTGCCAGCAGCTTAGGTAGAGGGAGAGTTGGCGAGCAGTACTTC. This chain connects TRBV7-2 to TRBJ2-7, with D possibly being TRBD2 (5 bases). Germline-derived CDR1 and CDR2 are SGHTA and FQGNSA. This CDR3 has 15 residues. V lost 1 base and J lost 6, with 16 bases in between.

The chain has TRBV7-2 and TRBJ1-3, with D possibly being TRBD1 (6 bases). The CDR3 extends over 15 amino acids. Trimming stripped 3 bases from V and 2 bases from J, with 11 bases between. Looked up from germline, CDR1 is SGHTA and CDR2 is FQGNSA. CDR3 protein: CASSFLQGTGNTIYF. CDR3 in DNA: TGTGCCAGCAGCTTTCTCCAGGGGACTGGAAACACCATATATTTT. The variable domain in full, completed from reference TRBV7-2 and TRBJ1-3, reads GAGVSQSPSNKVTEKGKDVELRCDPISGHTALYWYRQSLGQGLEFLIYFQGNSAPDKSGLPSDRFSAERTGGSVSTLTIQRTQQEDSAVYLCASSFLQGTGNTIYFGEGSWLTVV.

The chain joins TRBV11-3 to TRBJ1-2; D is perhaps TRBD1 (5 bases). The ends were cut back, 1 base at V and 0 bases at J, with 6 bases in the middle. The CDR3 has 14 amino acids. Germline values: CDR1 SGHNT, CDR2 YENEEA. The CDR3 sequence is CASSLAGSNYGYTF. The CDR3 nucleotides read TGTGCCAGCAGCTTAGCAGGGTCTAACTATGGCTACACCTTC. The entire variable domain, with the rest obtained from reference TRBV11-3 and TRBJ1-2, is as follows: EAGVVQSPRYKIIEKKQPVAFWCNPISGHNTLYWYLQNLGQGPELLIRYENEEAVDDSQLPKDRFSAERLKGVDSTLKIQPAELGDSAVYLCASSLAGSNYGYTFGSGTRLTVV.

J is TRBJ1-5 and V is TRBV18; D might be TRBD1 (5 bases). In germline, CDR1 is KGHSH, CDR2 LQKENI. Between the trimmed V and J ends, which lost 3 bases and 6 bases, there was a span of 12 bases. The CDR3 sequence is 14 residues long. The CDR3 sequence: CASSPLGGTQPQHF. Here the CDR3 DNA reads TGTGCCAGCTCACCGCTGGGGGGTACTCAGCCCCAGCATTTT.

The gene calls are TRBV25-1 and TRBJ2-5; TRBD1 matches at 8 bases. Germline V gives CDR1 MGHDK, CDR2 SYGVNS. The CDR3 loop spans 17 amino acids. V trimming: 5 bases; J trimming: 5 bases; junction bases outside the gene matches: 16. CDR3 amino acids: CASSKGGKAAGGETQYF. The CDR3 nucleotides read TGTGCCAGCAGTAAAGGGGGCAAAGCGGCAGGGGGCGAGACCCAGTACTTC.

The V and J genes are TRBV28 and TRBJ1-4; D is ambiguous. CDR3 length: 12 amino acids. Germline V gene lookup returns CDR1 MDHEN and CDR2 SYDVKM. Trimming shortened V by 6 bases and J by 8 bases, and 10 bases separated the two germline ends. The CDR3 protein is CASRGGREKLFF. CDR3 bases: TGTGCCAGCAGGGGAGGGCGCGAAAAACTGTTTTTT.